The next 20 T cell receptor beta chains were all read from a single sample in a study of Graves' ophthalmopathy and Graves' hyperthyroidism. Amplification from RNA transcripts yielded the TCR beta CDR3 regions. First-round RT-PCR relied on HTBI primers, and a second-round multiplex PCR came next. Each CDR3 protein gets one entry after TCRdb re-called the multiplex PCR reads with MiXCR. In the table there are around 670,000 distinct CDR3 sequences, around 40% of which are singletons. Specimen: peripheral blood. The receptors stem from an adult man with Graves' ophthalmopathy.

This clonotype was found many times. The chain is built from TRBV2 and TRBJ2-5, with a possible D match to TRBD1 (5 bases). CDR3 size: 14 residues. The germline V gene encodes CDR1 SNHLY and CDR2 FYNNEI. V dropped 6 bases and J dropped 2 bases, with 13 bases sitting between them. The CDR3 bases are TGTGCCAGCAGATGGCGGCAGGGACAAGAGACCCAGTACTTC. Translated, it gives CASRWRQGQETQYF.

This clonotype was observed a handful of times. The J gene is TRBJ2-7, the V gene TRBV11-1; D is possibly TRBD2 (5 bases). CDR3 length: 13 amino acids. Trimming left V 1 base short and J 7 bases short, with 11 bases between. CDR1 is SGHAT and CDR2 is FQDESV in the germline V gene (reference sequence). This CDR3 is CASSLVDLEEQYF. The CDR3 DNA follows: TGTGCCAGCAGCTTAGTGGACTTAGAAGAGCAGTACTTC.

This clonotype appeared many times. The CDR3: CASSPGLANTEAFF. DNA for the CDR3: TGTGCCAGCAGCCCGGGGCTCGCGAACACTGAAGCTTTCTTT. This chain joins TRBV7-3 and TRBJ1-1; TRBD1 might be the D (5 bases). Germline CDR1 is SGHTA and CDR2 is FQGTGA. The CDR3 has 14 residues. The V and J ends lost 5 bases and 1 base respectively, with 11 bases between them. Filled out from reference TRBV7-3 and TRBJ1-1, the complete variable domain reads GAGVSQTPSNKVTEKGKYVELRCDPISGHTALYWYRQSLGQGPEFLIYFQGTGAADDSGLPNDRFFAVRPEGSVSTLKIQRTERGDSAVYLCASSPGLANTEAFFGQGTRLTVV.

Many counts were recorded for this clonotype. The junction departs from the called germline gene at one end, perhaps through a read error. The genes are TRBV25-1 and TRBJ1-2; 8 nucleotides agree with TRBD1. Germline V lookup: CDR1 MGHDK, CDR2 SYGVNS. The CDR3 contains 13 residues. In nucleotides, the CDR3 is TGTGCCAGCAGTACTCGGACAGGGCCTGGCCACACCTTC. Amino acid sequence: CASSTRTGPGHTF.

This clonotype was seen repeatedly, ten times or more. In nucleotides, the CDR3 is TGTGCCTCAAAGGGGCAGGGAGATTCACCCCTCCACTTT. Its protein product is CASKGQGDSPLHF. The chain combines TRBV7-9 with TRBJ1-6; weak D call: TRBD1 (5 bases). Trimming removed 11 bases at V and 8 bases at J, with 16 bases between. This CDR3 has 13 residues. Germline CDR1 is SEHNR and CDR2 is FQNEAQ (reference sequence). Full variable domain (rest looked up from reference TRBV7-9 and TRBJ1-6): DTGVSQNPRHKITKRGQNVTFRCDPISEHNRLYWYRQTLGQGPEFLTYFQNEAQLEKSRLLSDRFSAERPKGSFSTLEIQRTEQGDSAMYLCASKGQGDSPLHFGNGTRLTVT.

The CDR3 DNA is TGTGCCAGCAGTGAAAGAGGGGCCGAAAAACTGTTTTTT. This codes for CASSERGAEKLFF. The chain joins TRBV25-1 to TRBJ1-4; a weak D match, TRBD1 (5 bases). V was trimmed by 2 bases and J by 8 bases, leaving 9 bases between them. The CDR3 covers 13 residues. Germline lookup yields CDR1 MGHDK and CDR2 SYGVNS.

The CDR3 protein is CASSQVSGYNSPLHF. DNA of the CDR3: TGTGCCAGCAGCCAAGTTTCAGGGTATAATTCACCCCTCCACTTT. The chain combines TRBV4-2 with TRBJ1-6, with a possible D match to TRBD1 (5 bases). The germline CDR1 and CDR2 sequences are LGHNA and YNFKEQ. CDR3 length equals 15 residues. The V gene lost 1 base and the J gene lost 4 bases, with 8 bases spanning the gap.

The rearrangement links TRBV5-1 to TRBJ2-5, with 8 positions matching TRBD1. Germline V lookup: CDR1 SGHRS, CDR2 YFSETQ. With 4 bases clipped from V and 4 bases from J, the junction kept 6 bases outside the gene matches. The CDR3 sequence is 14 residues long. The CDR3 bases are TGCGCCAGCAGCACGGACAGGGCCGGAGAGACCCAGTACTTC. Its protein is CASSTDRAGETQYF.

This clonotype has a count of ten or more. The V gene is TRBV7-2, the J gene TRBJ2-5; 8 positions match TRBD2. The CDR3 is 17 residues long. V dropped 5 bases and J dropped 2; count of bases not matched to a gene: 13. In germline, CDR1 is SGHTA, CDR2 FQGNSA. The CDR3 reads CASSRGTGGGQQETQYF. CDR3 DNA sequence: TGTGCCAGCAGCCGGGGCACTGGCGGGGGGCAACAAGAGACCCAGTACTTC.

The genes are TRBV2 and TRBJ1-5, with D possibly being TRBD1 (6 bases). This CDR3 spans 12 amino acids. Trimming removed 4 bases at V and 9 bases at J, with 10 bases between. Germline CDR1 reads SNHLY; CDR2 reads FYNNEI. The CDR3 DNA sequence: TGTGCCAGCAGTGGGGAACAGGGGCCCCAGCATTTT. Residues: CASSGEQGPQHF.

This clonotype was counted only a few times. V is TRBV12-3 or TRBV12-4 and J is TRBJ1-1, with unresolved D. V was shortened by 7 bases and J by 0 bases, with 12 bases between the two germline ends. The CDR3 has 14 residues. The DNA of the CDR3 is TGTGCCAGCACCCCGAGTCAGATGAACACTGAAGCTTTCTTT. It specifies CASTPSQMNTEAFF.

V gene TRBV29-1 combines with J gene TRBJ1-4; weak D call: TRBD1 (6 bases). This CDR3 has 14 amino acids. Germline CDR1 reads SQVTM; CDR2 reads ANQGSEA. Trimming pared 4 bases from V and 8 bases from J, leaving 17 bases between. For the CDR3, the DNA is TGCAGCGTTGGGACAGCATCAGGCGGGGAAAAACTGTTTTTT. Amino acids: CSVGTASGGEKLFF.

The chain uses TRBV12-3 or TRBV12-4 and TRBJ2-7, with TRBD1 identical over 9 bases. Trimming removed 5 bases from V and 3 bases from J; junction bases left unmatched: 11. The CDR3 is 16 amino acids. Here the CDR3 DNA reads TGTGCCAGCAGTCCCCCTCTAGGGGACAGGGACTACGAGCAGTACTTC. It codes for CASSPPLGDRDYEQYF.

This sequence joins TRBV2 and TRBJ2-5, with 7 bases identical to TRBD1. The CDR3 has 16 amino acids. J gave up 5 bases and V 7 bases, and 16 bases lay outside the gene matches. The germline V gene encodes CDR1 SNHLY and CDR2 FYNNEI. In nucleotides, the CDR3 is TGTGCCAGCATCACCCGAGCAGGGGACAGTCATGAGACCCAGTACTTC. Amino acid sequence: CASITRAGDSHETQYF.

This chain links TRBV4-3 with TRBJ1-6; no reliable D call. V gave up 0 bases and J gave up 6 bases, with 9 bases separating them. Germline V gene lookup returns CDR1 LGHNA and CDR2 YSLEER. The CDR3 runs to 15 residues. This CDR3 is CASSQDRAVNSPLHF. In nucleotides, the CDR3 is TGCGCCAGCAGCCAAGATCGGGCAGTTAATTCACCCCTCCACTTT.

The chain links TRBV7-3 to TRBJ2-7, with 11 bases aligning to TRBD1. V lost 3 bases to trimming and J lost 4 bases; unmatched junction nucleotides: 5. CDR1 is SGHTA, CDR2 FQGTGA, per germline. This CDR3 spans 15 amino acids. The CDR3 sequence is CASSFGQGAFYEQYF. CDR3 bases: TGTGCCAGCAGCTTCGGACAGGGGGCCTTTTACGAGCAGTACTTC.

A remark on this clonotype: A much larger clonotype is one base distant, so this may be a read error. This CDR3 reads CSAVWTEEETQYF. Here the CDR3 DNA reads TGCAGTGCTGTATGGACAGAGGAAGAGACCCAGTACTTC. V gene TRBV20-1 combines with J gene TRBJ2-5; a possible D gene is TRBD1 (6 bases). The germline V gene encodes CDR1 DFQATT and CDR2 SNEGSKA (reference sequence). The CDR3 loop spans 13 amino acids. V was trimmed by 5 bases and J by 3 bases, leaving 13 bases between them.

The chain employs TRBV10-3 and TRBJ2-7; 9 bases line up with TRBD1. Germline V gene data show CDR1 as ENHRY and CDR2 as SYGVKD. J was trimmed by 2 bases and V by 6 bases; bases with no gene match: 5. The CDR3 loop spans 14 amino acids. In DNA, the CDR3 is TGTGCCATCAGCCCTGGGACAGGGCCCTACGAGCAGTACTTC. This translates into CAISPGTGPYEQYF.

J is TRBJ1-6 and V is TRBV5-8; 7 bases map to TRBD1. The germline V gene encodes CDR1 SGHTS and CDR2 YDEGEE. V gave up 4 bases and J gave up 7 bases; unmatched junction bases: 8. The CDR3 consists of 15 residues. The CDR3 nucleotides are TGTGCCAGCAGCGGATTCAGGGGGAGGAATTCACCCCTCCACTTT. Protein product: CASSGFRGRNSPLHF.

The rearrangement links TRBV24-1 to TRBJ2-7; maybe TRBD2 (7 bases). Germline V gene sequence: CDR1 KGHDR, CDR2 SFDVKD. The CDR3 totals 14 residues. Trimming shortened V by 5 bases and J by 2 bases, and 12 bases separated the two germline ends. The CDR3 coding sequence is TGTGCCACCAGTGGAGGGGGGGCGACCTACGAGCAGTACTTC. It yields the protein CATSGGGATYEQYF.